A single sample gave rise to the 28 T cell receptor beta chains below, sequenced in a study of T cells in Graves' hyperthyroidism and ophthalmopathy. There were TCR beta CDR3 regions amplified from RNA transcripts. A first-round RT-PCR of the TCR CDR3 used the HTBI primer set. Via MiXCR, TCRdb re-called the multiplex PCR reads, giving one row per CDR3 protein. The sample contains a few hundred thousand distinct CDR3 sequences, around 16% of which appear only once. Material: blood. These receptors all come from a woman aged 25 to 39 with Graves' hyperthyroidism.

The table lists this clonotype with many counts. The chain has TRBV20-1 and TRBJ2-7, with 9 bases aligning to TRBD1. J lost 4 bases, V lost 5 bases, and 9 bases had no gene match. CDR1 DFQATT and CDR2 SNEGSKA come from the germline V gene (reference sequence). The CDR3 length is 14 residues. CDR3 sequence reads: CSAARTGDSYEQYF. The CDR3 nucleotides read TGCAGTGCTGCCAGGACAGGGGACTCTTACGAGCAGTACTTC.

This clonotype was recorded many times. The gene calls are TRBV11-2 and TRBJ2-5, with 12 bases that match TRBD2. Per the germline V gene, CDR1 is SGHAT and CDR2 is FQNNGV. This CDR3 contains 14 residues. The junction had 4 bases not matched to a gene; V was cut back by 4 bases and J by 7 bases. The CDR3 loop is CASSSTSGSGTQYF. In DNA form, the CDR3 reads TGTGCCAGCAGCTCGACTAGCGGGAGCGGGACCCAGTACTTC.

The chain is built from TRBV5-1 and TRBJ2-3, with 7 positions matching TRBD2. This CDR3 region has 22 residues. Germline values: CDR1 SGHRS, CDR2 YFSETQ. V trimming: 4 bases; J trimming: 2 bases; junction bases outside the gene matches: 28. The CDR3 sequence: CASSEGGVASFTHSSITDTQYF. The CDR3, as DNA: TGCGCCAGCAGCGAGGGAGGGGTAGCGTCCTTCACACACTCGTCGATCACAGATACGCAGTATTTT.

This clonotype has ten or more counts. This rearrangement joins TRBV5-1 to TRBJ2-7; 9 nucleotides align to TRBD1. The CDR3 has 16 residues. The ends lost 0 bases at V and 2 bases at J; junction bases unmatched: 6. Germline CDR1 is SGHRS and CDR2 is YFSETQ. The CDR3 region is CASSLGNRGQTYEQYF. The CDR3 bases are TGCGCCAGCAGCTTGGGGAACAGGGGGCAGACCTACGAGCAGTACTTC.

Only a few counts were recorded for this clonotype. This rearrangement joins TRBV19 to TRBJ2-4, with D tentatively TRBD1 (6 bases). The CDR3 is made up of 14 amino acids. V lost 1 base to trimming and J lost 3 bases, with 7 bases between them. In germline, CDR1 is LNHDA, CDR2 SQIVND (reference sequence). The CDR3 nucleotides read TGTGCCAGTAGTATAGGACAGGACAAAAACATTCAGTACTTC. This codes for CASSIGQDKNIQYF.

This clonotype appeared many times. The CDR3 coding sequence is TGTGCCAGCAGCGTAGGGCTAGCGGGGTACAACAATGAGCAGTTCTTC. Translated, it gives CASSVGLAGYNNEQFF. The rearrangement uses TRBV9 and TRBJ2-1; 9 bases fit TRBD2. Unmatched junction bases numbered 6, after V lost 0 bases and J lost 5 bases. The CDR3 has 16 residues. CDR1 and CDR2 from the germline V gene are SGDLS and YYNGEE.

The V gene is TRBV6-1, the J gene TRBJ1-1, with unresolved D. Trimming stripped 6 bases from V and 7 bases from J, with 12 bases between. The length of the CDR3 is 12 residues. Germline-derived CDR1 and CDR2 are MNHNS and SASEGT. CDR3 nucleotides: TGTGCCAGCAGGAAGGGAGACTTTGAAGCTTTCTTT. This translates into CASRKGDFEAFF.

This clonotype was detected many times. The rearrangement uses TRBV7-8 and TRBJ2-1, with unresolved D. The germline V gene encodes CDR1 SGHVS and CDR2 FQNEAQ. The CDR3 is 13 amino acids. With 2 bases removed from V and 7 bases from J, the gap between germline ends came to 9 bases. The CDR3 spells CASSLPTGNEQFF. For the CDR3, the DNA is TGTGCCAGCAGCTTACCGACTGGGAATGAGCAGTTCTTC.

V gene TRBV3-1 combines with J gene TRBJ2-7; TRBD2 matches 14 bases. CDR3 length: 17 residues. The trim removed 4 bases at V and 1 base at J, leaving 6 bases unmatched. The germline CDR1 and CDR2 sequences are LGHDT and YNNKEL (reference sequence). The CDR3 loop is CASSPGLAGAVSYEQYF. In DNA form, the CDR3 reads TGTGCCAGCAGCCCGGGACTAGCGGGAGCTGTTTCCTACGAGCAGTACTTC.

The table lists this clonotype with a few counts. The V call is TRBV20-1, the J call TRBJ1-2; 7 positions agree with TRBD1. The CDR3 has 16 amino acids. J lost 8 bases, V lost 3 bases, and 18 bases had no gene match. Germline V gives CDR1 DFQATT, CDR2 SNEGSKA (reference sequence). The DNA of the CDR3 is TGCAGTGCTAGGGGGACTAAGACAGGGCTTTTTGGCGGCTACACCTTC. Its protein is CSARGTKTGLFGGYTF.

This clonotype was seen a few times. The chain joins TRBV20-1 to TRBJ2-1, with 10 positions matching TRBD1. Per germline, CDR1 DFQATT and CDR2 SNEGSKA (reference sequence). CDR3 length equals 17 residues. Unmatched junction bases numbered 11, after V lost 6 bases and J lost 0 bases. The CDR3 sequence: CSARKPGQGSSYNEQFF. The CDR3 bases are TGCAGTGCGAGAAAACCGGGACAGGGGAGCTCCTACAATGAGCAGTTCTTC.

The table lists this clonotype with a few counts. The rearrangement joins TRBV9 to TRBJ2-1; 8 nucleotides align to TRBD2. The CDR3 contains 14 residues. V shed 0 bases and J 9 bases; nucleotides not matched to a gene: 5. CDR1 is SGDLS and CDR2 is YYNGEE in the germline V gene. The CDR3 DNA sequence: TGTGCCAGCAGCGTAGACGGGAGGGCGGCTGAGCAGTTCTTC. This translates into CASSVDGRAAEQFF.

This clonotype showed up many times. V usage is TRBV6-2 or TRBV6-3 and J usage is TRBJ1-1; no definite D call. Germline V gene data show CDR1 as MNHEY and CDR2 as SVGEGT. The CDR3 covers 14 residues. Trimming removed 0 bases at V and 8 bases at J, with 13 bases between. Written as DNA, the CDR3 is TGTGCCAGCAGTTACTCGCGTGGGATCGGGGAAGCTTTCTTT. It encodes CASSYSRGIGEAFF.

This clonotype was counted between two and nine times. The chain is built from TRBV20-1 and TRBJ2-3; no reliable D call. V was clipped by 2 bases and J by 0 bases, with 12 bases between them. This CDR3 has 15 amino acids. Germline CDR1 and CDR2: DFQATT and SNEGSKA (reference sequence). Here the CDR3 reads CSARTSSHSTDTQYF. CDR3 in DNA: TGCAGTGCTAGAACGAGCAGCCATAGCACAGATACGCAGTATTTT.

This clonotype was seen repeatedly, ten times or more. The rearrangement links TRBV5-1 to TRBJ2-1; 8 bases fit TRBD2. From germline, CDR1 is SGHRS and CDR2 YFSETQ. The CDR3 contains 16 residues. The J segment lost 3 bases and the V segment lost 4 bases, leaving 9 bases of the junction unmatched. Here the CDR3 reads CASSVSGTRLYNEQFF. CDR3 nucleotide sequence: TGCGCCAGCAGCGTATCCGGGACTAGACTCTACAATGAGCAGTTCTTC.

This clonotype was seen ten or more times. The chain carries TRBV24-1 and TRBJ2-1; 11 bases are shared with TRBD2. V lost 3 bases to trimming and J lost 6 bases; unmatched junction nucleotides: 6. This CDR3 comprises 16 residues. The germline V gene encodes CDR1 KGHDR and CDR2 SFDVKD. The CDR3 region has the DNA TGTGCCACCAGTGATACCGGGACTAGCGGTCCCAATGAGCAGTTCTTC. Encoded protein: CATSDTGTSGPNEQFF.

This clonotype was seen a handful of times. This chain uses TRBV11-2 with TRBJ1-1, with no clear D. Germline CDR1 and CDR2: SGHAT and FQNNGV. V shed 0 bases and J shed 3 bases, with 8 bases lying between them. The CDR3 runs to 14 residues. Here the CDR3 DNA reads TGTGCCAGCAGCTTAGAAGAATTGCACACTGAAGCTTTCTTT. Protein product: CASSLEELHTEAFF. The whole variable domain, remainder taken from reference TRBV11-2 and TRBJ1-1, is EAGVAQSPRYKIIEKRQSVAFWCNPISGHATLYWYQQILGQGPKLLIQFQNNGVVDDSQLPKDRFSAERLKGVDSTLKIQPAKLEDSAVYLCASSLEELHTEAFFGQGTRLTVV.

This clonotype was recorded many times. The rearrangement links TRBV6-1 to TRBJ2-7; 7 bases are a match to TRBD1. The V gene end was trimmed by 6 bases and the J gene end by 2 bases; junction bases not matched to a gene: 4. In germline, CDR1 is MNHNS, CDR2 SASEGT. The CDR3 extends over 13 amino acids. The CDR3 nucleotides are TGTGCCAGCAGAGTAGGGGGCCCCTACGAGCAGTACTTC. It specifies CASRVGGPYEQYF.

This clonotype was detected many times. The chain recombines TRBV2 with TRBJ2-1; D gene ambiguous. The CDR3 consists of 13 residues. V lost 10 bases, J lost 4 bases, and 14 bases lay in between. Germline V CDR1 and CDR2: SNHLY, FYNNEI. The CDR3 protein is CANQIGVYNEQFF. In nucleotides, the CDR3 is TGTGCCAACCAAATTGGTGTTTACAATGAGCAGTTCTTC.

This clonotype was seen at least ten times. V gene TRBV7-2 combines with J gene TRBJ2-1; the match to TRBD2 covers 10 bases. V shed 2 bases, J shed 2 bases, and the junction held 9 bases outside the gene matches. The CDR3 is 18 residues long. From germline, CDR1 is SGHTA and CDR2 FQGNSA. The CDR3 reads CASSLNLASGRTYNEQFF. CDR3 DNA sequence: TGTGCCAGCAGCTTAAATCTGGCTAGCGGGAGAACCTACAATGAGCAGTTCTTC.

In this sample, this clonotype turned up many times. CDR3 sequence reads: CASRDDPTDTQYF. The CDR3 bases are TGTGCCAGCAGGGACGACCCCACAGATACGCAGTATTTT. The chain recombines TRBV6-1 with TRBJ2-3; D uncertain. This CDR3 is 13 amino acids long. Germline assignment: CDR1 MNHNS and CDR2 SASEGT. The V gene lost 6 bases and the J gene lost 2 bases, with 9 bases spanning the gap.

Only a few counts were recorded for this clonotype. This rearrangement joins TRBV24-1 to TRBJ2-2, with 7 bases that match TRBD2. This CDR3 has 14 residues. The germline CDR1 and CDR2 sequences are KGHDR and SFDVKD. Losses at the gene ends were 9 bases for V and 6 bases for J; bases not matched to a gene: 9. CDR3 region: CATPWEGPAGELFF. The CDR3 coding sequence is TGTGCCACCCCCTGGGAGGGTCCCGCCGGGGAGCTGTTTTTT.

As to this clonotype: A much larger clone differs from this one at a single base, so this may be a read error. V usage is TRBV28 and J usage is TRBJ2-3, with 7 nucleotides matching TRBD1. Germline trimming cut 8 bases from V and 5 bases from J; bases unmatched to any gene: 10. Germline values: CDR1 MDHEN, CDR2 SYDVKM. The CDR3 sequence is 14 residues long. The CDR3 sequence is CASRIDRAVDTQYF. As DNA, the CDR3 is TGTGCCAGCCGAATAGACAGGGCCGTAGATACGCAGTATTTT. The whole variable domain, filled in from reference TRBV28 and TRBJ2-3, reads DVKVTQSSRYLVKRTGEKVFLECVQDMDHENMFWYRQDPGLGLRLIYFSYDVKMKEKGDIPEGYSVSREKKERFSLILESASTNQTSMYLCASRIDRAVDTQYFGPGTRLTVL.

This clonotype was counted many times. The chain employs TRBV10-2 and TRBJ2-7; D is possibly TRBD2 (5 bases). The germline V and J ends were trimmed by 2 bases and 3 bases, with 11 bases remaining between them. The CDR3 totals 14 residues. Germline assignment: CDR1 WSHSY and CDR2 SAAADI. The CDR3 DNA reads as TGCGCCAGCAGTGAGGCGGGCCGAGGCTACGAGCAGTACTTC. Its translation is CASSEAGRGYEQYF.

This clonotype was counted only a few times. An end of the junction does not agree with germline; a read error may underlie this. The chain uses TRBV20-1 and TRBJ2-3; D uncertain. This CDR3 contains 11 residues. CDR1 and CDR2 (germline): DFQATT, SNEGSKA (reference sequence). The CDR3 loop is CGVWEADTQYF. The CDR3 DNA reads as TGTGGGGTTTGGGAAGCAGATACGCAGTATTTT.

This clonotype showed up just a few times. V is TRBV10-3 and J is TRBJ1-6; the D gene is possibly TRBD1 (5 bases). Germline CDR1 ENHRY, CDR2 SYGVKD. CDR3 length equals 15 residues. V lost 6 bases, J lost 5 bases, and 14 bases lay in between. CDR3 residues: CAISTGTYDNSPLHF. The CDR3 nucleotides read TGTGCCATCAGCACCGGGACTTACGATAATTCACCCCTCCACTTT.

This clonotype has just a few counts. The chain couples TRBV27 to TRBJ2-2; weak D call: TRBD1 (5 bases). Germline V lookup: CDR1 MNHEY, CDR2 SMNVEV (reference sequence). The CDR3 runs to 14 residues. V was pared by 6 bases and J by 4 bases, with 12 bases between. The CDR3 protein is CASRQTGGTGELFF. CDR3 nucleotides: TGTGCCAGCAGACAAACAGGTGGCACCGGGGAGCTGTTTTTT.

This clonotype was seen repeatedly, ten times or more. This chain's CDR3 is CASSLTGQGFQPQHF. DNA of the CDR3: TGTGCCAGCAGTTTAACGGGACAGGGGTTTCAGCCCCAGCATTTT. The chain carries TRBV12-3 or TRBV12-4 and TRBJ1-5; 10 bases map to TRBD1. V dropped 2 bases and J dropped 6; count of bases not matched to a gene: 4. This CDR3 is 15 amino acids long.